This T cell receptor beta chain emerged from a study of blood T cells in healthy people across ages. Whole-study results and caveats: Age advanced and TCR beta diversity per million T cells fell, roughly linearly.

The germline V and J ends were trimmed by 0 bases and 5 bases, with 17 bases remaining between them. Germline V gene data show CDR1 as ENHRY and CDR2 as SYGVKD. The CDR3 is 17 residues long. Details on this clonotype: Its antigen is not identified.

A second PCR of roughly 7 to 11 cycles used a sample-barcoded 5' primer and a J-beta primer mix. One entry per CDR3 protein results from TCRdb running MiXCR on the 5' RACE reads. This sample has roughly 2 million distinct CDR3 sequences; approximately 50% occur once, and the top ten carry over 2%. The chain couples TRBV10-3 to TRBJ2-1, with a tentative D call TRBD2 (7 bases). Sequencing was carried out using blood. The TCR was taken from a woman aged 40 to 50 in good health. The CDR3 DNA sequence: TGTGCCATCAGTGAGTCGAAGGGGGGGCCTAGCCACAATGAGCAGTTCTTC. Translating gives CAISESKGGPSHNEQFF.